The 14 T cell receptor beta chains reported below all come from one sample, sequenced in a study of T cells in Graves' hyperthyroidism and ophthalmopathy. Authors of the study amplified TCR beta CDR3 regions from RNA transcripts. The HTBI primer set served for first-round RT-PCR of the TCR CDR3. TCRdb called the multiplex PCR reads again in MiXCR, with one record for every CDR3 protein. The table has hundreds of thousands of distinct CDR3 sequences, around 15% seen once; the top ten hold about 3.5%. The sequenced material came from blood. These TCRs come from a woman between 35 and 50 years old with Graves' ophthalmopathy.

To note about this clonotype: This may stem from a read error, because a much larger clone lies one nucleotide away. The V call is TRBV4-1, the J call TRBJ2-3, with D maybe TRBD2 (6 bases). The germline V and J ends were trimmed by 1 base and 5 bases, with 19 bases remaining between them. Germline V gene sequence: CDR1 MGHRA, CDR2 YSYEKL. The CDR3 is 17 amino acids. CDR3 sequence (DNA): TGCGCCAGCAGCCAAGTCGGGCGGGACCGAGATGTAGATACGCAGTATTTT. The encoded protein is CASSQVGRDRDVDTQYF.

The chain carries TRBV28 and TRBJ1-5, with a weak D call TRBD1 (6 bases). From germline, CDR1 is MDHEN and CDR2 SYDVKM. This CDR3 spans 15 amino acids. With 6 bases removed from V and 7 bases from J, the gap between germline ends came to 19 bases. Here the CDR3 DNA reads TGTGCCAGCAGCCACACCGATGGAGGGGGACAGCCCCAGCATTTT. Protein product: CASSHTDGGGQPQHF.

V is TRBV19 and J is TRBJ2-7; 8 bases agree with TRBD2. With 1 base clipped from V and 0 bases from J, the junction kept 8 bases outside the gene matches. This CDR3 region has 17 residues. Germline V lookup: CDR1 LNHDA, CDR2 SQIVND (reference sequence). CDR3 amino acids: CASSIAGRGAASYEQYF. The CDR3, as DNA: TGTGCCAGTAGTATAGCCGGGAGGGGAGCAGCCTCCTACGAGCAGTACTTC.

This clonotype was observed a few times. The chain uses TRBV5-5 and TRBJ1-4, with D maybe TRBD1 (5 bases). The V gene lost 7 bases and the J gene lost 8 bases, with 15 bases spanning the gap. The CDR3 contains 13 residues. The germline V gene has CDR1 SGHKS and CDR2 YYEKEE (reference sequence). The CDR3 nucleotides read TGTGCCAGCCAGACTCTTACAGGAGAAAAACTGTTTTTT. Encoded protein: CASQTLTGEKLFF.

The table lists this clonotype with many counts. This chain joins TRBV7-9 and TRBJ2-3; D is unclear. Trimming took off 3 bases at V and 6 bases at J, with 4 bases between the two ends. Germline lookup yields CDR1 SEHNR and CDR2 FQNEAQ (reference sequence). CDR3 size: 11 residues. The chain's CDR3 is CASSFMDTQYF. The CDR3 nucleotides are TGTGCCAGCAGCTTTATGGATACGCAGTATTTT.

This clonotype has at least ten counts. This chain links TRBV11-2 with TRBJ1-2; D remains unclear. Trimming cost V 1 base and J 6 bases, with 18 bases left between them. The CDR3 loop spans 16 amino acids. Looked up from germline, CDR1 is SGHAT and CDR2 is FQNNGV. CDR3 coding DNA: TGTGCCAGCAGCTTAGTGCCCCCGGGCAGGAACAATGGCTACACCTTC. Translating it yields CASSLVPPGRNNGYTF.

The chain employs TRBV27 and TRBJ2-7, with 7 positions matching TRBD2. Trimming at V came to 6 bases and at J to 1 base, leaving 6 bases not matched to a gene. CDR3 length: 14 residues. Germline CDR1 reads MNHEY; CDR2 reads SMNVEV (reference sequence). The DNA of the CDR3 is TGTGCCAGCAGGAGTGGGGGGGGTTCCTACGAGCAGTACTTC. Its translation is CASRSGGGSYEQYF.

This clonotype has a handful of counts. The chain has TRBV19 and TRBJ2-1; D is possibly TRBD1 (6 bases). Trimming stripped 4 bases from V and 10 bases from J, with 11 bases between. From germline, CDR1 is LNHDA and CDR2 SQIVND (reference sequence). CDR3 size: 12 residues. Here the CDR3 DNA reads TGTGCCAGTAGTAGGGGGCGCCGGGAGCAGTTCTTC. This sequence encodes CASSRGRREQFF. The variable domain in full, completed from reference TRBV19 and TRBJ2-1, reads DGGITQSPKYLFRKEGQNVTLSCEQNLNHDAMYWYRQDPGQGLRLIYYSQIVNDFQKGDIAEGYSVSREKKESFPLTVTSAQKNPTAFYLCASSRGRREQFFGPGTRLTVL.

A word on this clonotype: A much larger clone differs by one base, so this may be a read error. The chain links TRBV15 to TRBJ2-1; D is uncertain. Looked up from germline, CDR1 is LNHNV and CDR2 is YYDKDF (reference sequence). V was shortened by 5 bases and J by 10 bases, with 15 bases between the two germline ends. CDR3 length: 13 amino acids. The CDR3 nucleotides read TGTGCCACCAGCTCCCAACCGGGCTACGAGCAGTTCTTC. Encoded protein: CATSSQPGYEQFF.

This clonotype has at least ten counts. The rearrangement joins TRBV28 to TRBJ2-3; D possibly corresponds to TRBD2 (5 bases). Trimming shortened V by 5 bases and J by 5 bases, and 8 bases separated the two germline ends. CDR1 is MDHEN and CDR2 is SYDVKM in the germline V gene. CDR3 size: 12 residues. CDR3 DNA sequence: TGTGCCAGCAGTCGGACTGTAGATACGCAGTATTTT. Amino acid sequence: CASSRTVDTQYF.

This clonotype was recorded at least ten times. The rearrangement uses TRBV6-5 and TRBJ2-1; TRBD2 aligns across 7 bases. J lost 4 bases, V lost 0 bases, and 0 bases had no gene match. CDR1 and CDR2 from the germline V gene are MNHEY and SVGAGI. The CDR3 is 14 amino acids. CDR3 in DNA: TGTGCCAGCAGTTACTCGGGAGGGTACAATGAGCAGTTCTTC. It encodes CASSYSGGYNEQFF.

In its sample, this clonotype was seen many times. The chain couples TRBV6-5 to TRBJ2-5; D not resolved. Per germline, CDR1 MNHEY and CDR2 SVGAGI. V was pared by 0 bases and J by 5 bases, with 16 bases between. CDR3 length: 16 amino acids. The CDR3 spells CASSYSSLGGKETQYF. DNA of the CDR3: TGTGCCAGCAGTTACTCGAGTTTGGGTGGGAAGGAGACCCAGTACTTC.

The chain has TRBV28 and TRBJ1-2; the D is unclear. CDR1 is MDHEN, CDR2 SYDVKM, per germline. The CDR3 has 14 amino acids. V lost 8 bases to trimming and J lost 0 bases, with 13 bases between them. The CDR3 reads CASGGSRTNYGYTF. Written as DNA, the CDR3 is TGTGCCAGCGGTGGGAGTCGCACTAACTATGGCTACACCTTC.

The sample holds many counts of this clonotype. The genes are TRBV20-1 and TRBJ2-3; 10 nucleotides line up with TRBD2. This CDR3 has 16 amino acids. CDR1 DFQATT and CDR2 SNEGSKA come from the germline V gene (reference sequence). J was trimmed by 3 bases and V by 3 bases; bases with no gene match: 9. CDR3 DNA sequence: TGCAGTGCTAGGGTCACAGCGGGAGGGCCAACAGATACGCAGTATTTT. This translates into CSARVTAGGPTDTQYF.